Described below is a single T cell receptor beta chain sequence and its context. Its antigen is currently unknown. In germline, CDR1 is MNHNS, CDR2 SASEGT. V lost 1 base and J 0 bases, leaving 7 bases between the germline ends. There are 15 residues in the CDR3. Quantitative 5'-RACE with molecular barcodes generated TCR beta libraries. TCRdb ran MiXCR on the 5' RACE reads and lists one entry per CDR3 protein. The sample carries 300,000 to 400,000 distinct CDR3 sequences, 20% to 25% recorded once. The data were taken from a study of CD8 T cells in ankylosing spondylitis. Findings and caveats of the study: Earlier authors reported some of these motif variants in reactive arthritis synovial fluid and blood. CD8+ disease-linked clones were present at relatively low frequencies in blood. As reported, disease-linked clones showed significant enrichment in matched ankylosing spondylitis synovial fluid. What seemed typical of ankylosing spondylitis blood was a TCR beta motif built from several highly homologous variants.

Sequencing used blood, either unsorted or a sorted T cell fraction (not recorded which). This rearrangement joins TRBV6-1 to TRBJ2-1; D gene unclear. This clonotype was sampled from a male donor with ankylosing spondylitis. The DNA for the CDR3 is TGTGCCAGCAGTGAAGTCCCGAACTCCTACAATGAGCAGTTCTTC. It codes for CASSEVPNSYNEQFF.